This T cell receptor (beta chain) emerged from a study of blood T cells in healthy people across ages. Extracted total RNA amounted to at least 5.5 micrograms for each sample. There are 13 residues in the CDR3. Germline loops: CDR1 SQVTM, CDR2 ANQGSEA. V was clipped by 4 bases and J by 1 base, with 9 bases between them. A single count supports this clonotype. As yet, its antigen is unknown. The second PCR ran 7 to 11 cycles with a sample-barcoded 5' primer and J-beta primers. Sequencing of every sample gave 2.5 million or more CDR3-containing paired-end reads. One entry per CDR3 protein results from TCRdb running MiXCR on the 5' RACE reads. The sample lists hundreds of thousands of distinct CDR3 sequences, roughly 48% occurring once. Study outcomes and limitations: Roughly linear age-related decline in beta diversity appeared, significant by age 40.

The chain couples TRBV29-1 to TRBJ2-3; no clear D. Sequencing used blood. This receptor was taken from a man between 25 and 39 years old in good health. CDR3 region: CSVVTTGTDTQYF. CDR3 nucleotide sequence: TGCAGCGTTGTTACAACCGGCACAGATACGCAGTATTTT.